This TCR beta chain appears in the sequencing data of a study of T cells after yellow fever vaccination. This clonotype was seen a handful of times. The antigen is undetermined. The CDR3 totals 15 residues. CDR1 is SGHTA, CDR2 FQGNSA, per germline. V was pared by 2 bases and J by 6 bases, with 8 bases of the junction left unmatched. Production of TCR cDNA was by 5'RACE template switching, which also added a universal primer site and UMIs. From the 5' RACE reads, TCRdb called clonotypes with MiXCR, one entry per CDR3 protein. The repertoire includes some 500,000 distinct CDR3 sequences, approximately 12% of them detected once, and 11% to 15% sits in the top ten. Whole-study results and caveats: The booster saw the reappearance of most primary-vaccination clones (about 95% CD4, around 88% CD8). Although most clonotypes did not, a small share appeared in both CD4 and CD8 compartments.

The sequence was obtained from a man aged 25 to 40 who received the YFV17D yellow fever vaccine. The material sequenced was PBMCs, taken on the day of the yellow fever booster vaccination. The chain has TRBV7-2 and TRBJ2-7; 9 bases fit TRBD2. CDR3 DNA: TGTGCCAGCAGCTTAAATCGCGGGAGGGTTTCCGAGCAGTACTTC. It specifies CASSLNRGRVSEQYF.